A single sample gave rise to the 22 T cell receptor beta chains below, sequenced in a study of T cell responses to AZD1222 COVID-19 vaccine. Produced via immunoSEQ multiplex PCR; TCRdb's table is partial and in-frame only. Of 140,000 to 150,000 clones in the sample, 93% were seen once. This sample comprised peripheral blood, obtained after recovery from COVID-19. The receptors were sampled from an adult who had recovered from COVID-19.

The chain recombines TRBV15 with TRBJ2-1; D not resolved. Germline CDR1 and CDR2: LNHNV and YYDKDF (reference sequence). This CDR3 spans 16 amino acids. Between the trimmed V and J ends, which lost 1 base and 3 bases, there was a span of 13 bases. The CDR3 coding sequence is TGTGCCACCAGCAGAGCCGGCCAAGGCTTCTACAATGAGCAGTTCTTC. Its protein is CATSRAGQGFYNEQFF.

The CDR3 loop is CASSDPLAGAGGEQYF. In nucleotides, the CDR3 is TGTGCCAGCAGCGATCCCCTAGCGGGGGCCGGGGGGGAGCAGTACTTC. The rearrangement uses TRBV5-4 and TRBJ2-7; 10 bases match TRBD2. This CDR3 is 16 amino acids long. CDR1 is SGHNT and CDR2 is YYREEE in the germline V gene (reference sequence). The V and J ends lost 4 bases and 7 bases, in that order; junction bases with no gene match: 14.

Here the CDR3 DNA reads TGCGCCAGCAGCTTGGAGAGGCAAGAGACCCAGTACTTC. Encoded protein: CASSLERQETQYF. V gene TRBV5-1 combines with J gene TRBJ2-5; D gene ambiguous. This CDR3 has 13 amino acids. With 0 bases removed from V and 2 bases from J, the gap between germline ends came to 5 bases. Germline assignment: CDR1 SGHRS and CDR2 YFSETQ. Variable domain in full (rest from reference TRBV5-1 and TRBJ2-5): KAGVTQTPRYLIKTRGQQVTLSCSPISGHRSVSWYQQTPGQGLQFLFEYFSETQRNKGNFPGRFSGRQFSNSRSEMNVSTLELGDSALYLCASSLERQETQYFGPGTRLLVL.

The chain is built from TRBV7-8 and TRBJ1-3, with no clear D. V was cut by 1 base and J by 0 bases, with 16 bases left in between. The germline gives CDR1 SGHVS, CDR2 FQNEAQ. This CDR3 spans 18 amino acids. CDR3 loop: CASSLGVLGTVSGNTIYF. The CDR3 DNA reads TGTGCCAGCAGCTTAGGAGTTTTGGGAACAGTCTCTGGAAACACCATATATTTT.

V is TRBV28 and J is TRBJ2-4; 10 bases map to TRBD2. CDR1 and CDR2 (germline): MDHEN, SYDVKM. The CDR3 length is 19 residues. J was trimmed by 0 bases and V by 5 bases; bases with no gene match: 13. CDR3 DNA: TGTGCCAGCAGTCCGCCCACTAGCGGGATGAGCCTAGCCAAAAACATTCAGTACTTC. Its translation: CASSPPTSGMSLAKNIQYF. Together with reference TRBV28 and TRBJ2-4, the CDR3 gives the full variable domain: DVKVTQSSRYLVKRTGEKVFLECVQDMDHENMFWYRQDPGLGLRLIYFSYDVKMKEKGDIPEGYSVSREKKERFSLILESASTNQTSMYLCASSPPTSGMSLAKNIQYFGAGTRLSVL.

The rearrangement links TRBV18 to TRBJ2-2; TRBD1 or TRBD2 may be the D gene (6 bases each). The CDR3 sequence is 15 residues long. Trimming pared 2 bases from V and 7 bases from J, leaving 14 bases between. Germline assignment: CDR1 KGHSH and CDR2 LQKENI. The CDR3 region is CASSPELGGVGELFF. The CDR3 DNA is TGTGCCAGCTCACCAGAATTGGGGGGCGTCGGGGAGCTGTTTTTT.

This chain connects TRBV5-1 to TRBJ2-7; 9 positions match TRBD2. The germline V gene has CDR1 SGHRS and CDR2 YFSETQ. The CDR3 loop spans 16 amino acids. V shed 6 bases and J 4 bases; nucleotides not matched to a gene: 14. In DNA form, the CDR3 reads TGCGCCAGCACCCCACTAGCGGGTTTATCCGAGTACGAGCAGTACTTC. It yields the protein CASTPLAGLSEYEQYF.

The chain is built from TRBV19 and TRBJ1-5; 10 bases map to TRBD1. This CDR3 comprises 15 residues. The germline CDR1 and CDR2 sequences are LNHDA and SQIVND (reference sequence). J gave up 2 bases and V 6 bases, and 4 bases lay outside the gene matches. The DNA of the CDR3 is TGTGCCAGTAGAGGACAGGGGGGACGCAATCAGCCCCAGCATTTT. Residues: CASRGQGGRNQPQHF.

This sequence joins TRBV6-1 and TRBJ1-5, with D possibly TRBD1 on 6 matching bases. There are 14 residues in the CDR3. The germline V gene has CDR1 MNHNS and CDR2 SASEGT. Trimming took off 2 bases at V and 7 bases at J, with 12 bases between the two ends. CDR3 DNA sequence: TGTGCCAGCAGTGAAAGGGGGTTGGAACAGCCCCAGCATTTT. Its protein is CASSERGLEQPQHF.

The chain couples TRBV28 to TRBJ1-4; 7 nucleotides match TRBD1. Germline assignment: CDR1 MDHEN and CDR2 SYDVKM. The CDR3 length is 14 residues. The trim removed 5 bases at V and 4 bases at J, leaving 4 bases unmatched. CDR3 protein: CASSVHRGNEKLFF. The CDR3 DNA sequence: TGTGCCAGCAGTGTTCACAGGGGTAATGAAAAACTGTTTTTT. Full variable domain (missing parts from reference TRBV28 and TRBJ1-4): DVKVTQSSRYLVKRTGEKVFLECVQDMDHENMFWYRQDPGLGLRLIYFSYDVKMKEKGDIPEGYSVSREKKERFSLILESASTNQTSMYLCASSVHRGNEKLFFGSGTQLSVL.

This chain links TRBV6-5 with TRBJ2-5; 7 bases are a match to TRBD1. Germline CDR1 and CDR2: MNHEY and SVGAGI. The J segment lost 4 bases and the V segment lost 10 bases, leaving 6 bases of the junction unmatched. CDR3 size: 12 residues. In nucleotides, the CDR3 is TGTGCCATCGACAGGGACCGAGAGACCCAGTACTTC. It specifies CAIDRDRETQYF.

This sequence joins TRBV28 and TRBJ2-2, with D possibly TRBD2 on 5 matching bases. The CDR3 sequence is 16 residues long. Germline V gene lookup returns CDR1 MDHEN and CDR2 SYDVKM. The V gene lost 2 bases and the J gene lost 6 bases, with 16 bases spanning the gap. CDR3: CASSLGGSGFPGELFF. For the CDR3, the DNA is TGTGCCAGCAGTTTAGGTGGGAGTGGGTTCCCCGGGGAGCTGTTTTTT.

This chain connects TRBV28 to TRBJ1-1, with D possibly matching TRBD1 (6 bases). V shed 2 bases and J shed 0 bases, with 16 bases lying between them. CDR1 is MDHEN, CDR2 SYDVKM, per germline. The CDR3 loop spans 17 amino acids. CDR3 sequence reads: CASSLTPRDTLNTEAFF. The CDR3 nucleotides read TGTGCCAGCAGTTTAACTCCAAGGGACACTTTGAACACTGAAGCTTTCTTT.

Here the CDR3 reads CASSPNRDRRSSYNSPLHF. CDR3 DNA sequence: TGTGCCAGCAGCCCTAACCGGGACAGGAGAAGCTCCTATAATTCACCCCTCCACTTT. V gene TRBV7-8 combines with J gene TRBJ1-6, with 8 bases identical to TRBD1. This CDR3 has 19 residues. J gave up 0 bases and V 5 bases, and 12 bases lay outside the gene matches. Germline-derived CDR1 and CDR2 are SGHVS and FQNEAQ.

V usage is TRBV18 and J usage is TRBJ2-7, with 15 bases that match TRBD2. The germline gives CDR1 KGHSH, CDR2 LQKENI. The CDR3 runs 16 residues. Trimming removed 1 base from V and 3 bases from J; junction bases left unmatched: 1. The CDR3 loop reads CASSPQGLAGGYEQYF. The CDR3 bases are TGTGCCAGCTCACCACAGGGACTAGCGGGAGGCTACGAGCAGTACTTC.

The chain couples TRBV7-2 to TRBJ1-4; D is unresolved. This CDR3 contains 16 residues. CDR1 and CDR2 (germline): SGHTA, FQGNSA. Trimming removed 2 bases from V and 2 bases from J, with 12 bases in between. This CDR3 is CASSLTGWWTNEKLFF. The CDR3 nucleotides read TGTGCCAGCAGCTTAACGGGATGGTGGACTAATGAAAAACTGTTTTTT. Using reference TRBV7-2 and TRBJ1-4 for the parts outside the CDR3, the full variable domain is GAGVSQSPSNKVTEKGKDVELRCDPISGHTALYWYRQSLGQGLEFLIYFQGNSAPDKSGLPSDRFSAERTGGSVSTLTIQRTQQEDSAVYLCASSLTGWWTNEKLFFGSGTQLSVL.

V gene TRBV4-1 combines with J gene TRBJ2-3; 9 nucleotides line up with TRBD1. CDR1 is MGHRA and CDR2 is YSYEKL in the germline V gene. Trimming removed 3 bases from V and 5 bases from J; junction bases left unmatched: 3. This CDR3 spans 14 amino acids. CDR3 sequence: CASSQKTGGDTQYF. The CDR3 region has the DNA TGCGCCAGCAGCCAGAAGACAGGGGGAGATACGCAGTATTTT.

This chain joins TRBV5-1 and TRBJ2-7; TRBD1 matches at 7 bases. J lost 2 bases, V lost 0 bases, and 8 bases had no gene match. The CDR3 length is 16 residues. Germline assignment: CDR1 SGHRS and CDR2 YFSETQ. The CDR3 protein is CASSLEGTQGAYEQYF. CDR3 coding DNA: TGCGCCAGCAGCTTGGAGGGGACCCAGGGGGCCTACGAGCAGTACTTC.

The gene calls are TRBV15 and TRBJ1-5; D perhaps matches TRBD1 (5 bases). Looked up from germline, CDR1 is LNHNV and CDR2 is YYDKDF (reference sequence). V was pared by 0 bases and J by 1 base, with 10 bases between. This CDR3 contains 16 residues. In DNA, the CDR3 is TGTGCCACCAGCAGAGACGACAGAAAAAGCAATCAGCCCCAGCATTTT. Protein: CATSRDDRKSNQPQHF.

This chain connects TRBV5-5 to TRBJ1-2; TRBD1 might be the D (5 bases). Germline loops: CDR1 SGHKS, CDR2 YYEKEE (reference sequence). The CDR3 has 16 amino acids. Trimming pared 2 bases from V and 5 bases from J, leaving 19 bases between. The CDR3 DNA follows: TGTGCCAGCAGCTTCGATGCGGACACGAGCCGATATGGCTACACCTTC. Its protein is CASSFDADTSRYGYTF.

This chain links TRBV6-5 with TRBJ1-2; a weak D match, TRBD1 (6 bases). The CDR3 loop spans 13 amino acids. CDR1 is MNHEY, CDR2 SVGAGI, per germline. Trimming took 2 bases from V and 7 from J, leaving 11 bases between them. For the CDR3, the DNA is TGTGCCAGCAGTTACGGGGCAGGGGCTGGCTACACCTTC. It encodes CASSYGAGAGYTF.

This sequence joins TRBV7-8 and TRBJ2-1, with 10 nucleotides matching TRBD2. Germline V gene sequence: CDR1 SGHVS, CDR2 FQNEAQ. The CDR3 totals 15 residues. With V trimmed by 0 bases and J by 4 bases, 0 bases remained unmatched. This CDR3 is CASSLAAGGYNEQFF. DNA for the CDR3: TGTGCCAGCAGCTTAGCAGCGGGAGGGTACAATGAGCAGTTCTTC.